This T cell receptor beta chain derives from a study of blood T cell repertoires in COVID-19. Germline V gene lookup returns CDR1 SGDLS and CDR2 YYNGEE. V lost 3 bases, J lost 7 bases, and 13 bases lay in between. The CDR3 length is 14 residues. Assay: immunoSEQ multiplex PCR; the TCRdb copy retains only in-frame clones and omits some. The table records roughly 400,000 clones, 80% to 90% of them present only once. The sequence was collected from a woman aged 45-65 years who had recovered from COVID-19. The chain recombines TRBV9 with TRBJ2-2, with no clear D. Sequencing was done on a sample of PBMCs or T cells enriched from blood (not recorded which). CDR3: CASSETSVGGELFF. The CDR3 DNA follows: TGTGCCAGCAGCGAAACGAGTGTTGGCGGGGAGCTGTTTTTT. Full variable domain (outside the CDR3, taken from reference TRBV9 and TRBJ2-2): DSGVTQTPKHLITATGQRVTLRCSPRSGDLSVYWYQQSLDQGLQFLIQYYNGEERAKGNILERFSAQQFPDLHSELNLSSLELGDSALYFCASSETSVGGELFFGEGSRLTVL.